These 20 T cell receptor beta chains were sequenced from one sample in a study of blood T cell repertoires in COVID-19. Method: immunoSEQ multiplex PCR; TCRdb's copy keeps in-frame clones and lacks some. The repertoire holds about 250,000 clones, with about 82% as singletons. The specimen sequenced was peripheral blood. All receptors come from an elderly woman with COVID-19, enrolled during active disease.

This rearrangement joins TRBV28 to TRBJ1-2; 8 bases align to TRBD1. CDR1 is MDHEN, CDR2 SYDVKM, per germline. The CDR3 is 13 residues long. Trimming removed 6 bases from V and 5 bases from J; junction bases left unmatched: 5. CDR3 nucleotides: TGTGCCAGCAGAGGACAGGGAACATATGGCTACACCTTC. It specifies CASRGQGTYGYTF.

The rearrangement uses TRBV5-1 and TRBJ2-5; 7 nucleotides line up with TRBD1. V was clipped by 0 bases and J by 2 bases; unmatched bases: 4. From germline, CDR1 is SGHRS and CDR2 YFSETQ. The length of the CDR3 is 15 residues. CDR3: CASSLAGQQQETQYF. The CDR3, as DNA: TGCGCCAGCAGCTTGGCGGGACAGCAGCAAGAGACCCAGTACTTC.

The gene calls are TRBV28 and TRBJ1-2; D is uncertain. The CDR3 has 10 amino acids. The V gene lost 7 bases and the J gene lost 7 bases, with 7 bases spanning the gap. The V gene's germline CDR1 is MDHEN and CDR2 SYDVKM. CDR3: CASTGIGYTF. The CDR3 nucleotides are TGTGCCAGCACGGGGATTGGCTACACCTTC.

This chain links TRBV11-2 with TRBJ1-3; D is uncertain. Per germline, CDR1 SGHAT and CDR2 FQNNGV. This CDR3 region has 16 residues. Trimming took 1 base from V and 2 from J, leaving 12 bases between them. CDR3 DNA: TGTGCCAGCAGCTTAGTGGGCAGGTTGGCTGGAAACACCATATATTTT. Translating gives CASSLVGRLAGNTIYF.

The chain links TRBV7-2 to TRBJ2-7, with TRBD2 matching over 10 bases. The J segment lost 0 bases and the V segment lost 2 bases, leaving 10 bases of the junction unmatched. The germline V gene has CDR1 SGHTA and CDR2 FQGNSA. This CDR3 region has 18 residues. CDR3 nucleotides: TGTGCCAGCAGCTTAACCACTAGCGGGAAGTCAAGCTCCTACGAGCAGTACGTC. Encoded protein: CASSLTTSGKSSSYEQYV.

This chain links TRBV18 with TRBJ2-1; TRBD2 matches 9 bases. Losses at the gene ends were 3 bases for V and 8 bases for J; bases not matched to a gene: 14. Germline V lookup: CDR1 KGHSH, CDR2 LQKENI. The CDR3 is 17 amino acids. CDR3 residues: CASSPTSGTSLSDEQFF. CDR3 bases: TGTGCCAGCTCACCGACTTCCGGGACTAGCCTATCCGATGAGCAGTTCTTC.

This rearrangement joins TRBV5-1 to TRBJ2-5, with a weak D call TRBD1 (5 bases). This CDR3 comprises 14 residues. Deletions cut 0 bases from V and 3 bases from J, with 9 bases between. Germline V gene lookup returns CDR1 SGHRS and CDR2 YFSETQ. The CDR3, as DNA: TGCGCCAGCAGCTTGGGGGGCGCGAAAGAGACCCAGTACTTC. As protein: CASSLGGAKETQYF.

This clone was seen a handful of times. This chain connects TRBV28 to TRBJ1-4; no clear D gene. Germline loops: CDR1 MDHEN, CDR2 SYDVKM. V lost 4 bases and J 6 bases, leaving 9 bases between the germline ends. This CDR3 has 13 residues. In DNA, the CDR3 is TGTGCCAGCAGTTCGCACATGGATGAAAAACTGTTTTTT. Its protein is CASSSHMDEKLFF. The entire variable domain, with the rest obtained from reference TRBV28 and TRBJ1-4, is as follows: DVKVTQSSRYLVKRTGEKVFLECVQDMDHENMFWYRQDPGLGLRLIYFSYDVKMKEKGDIPEGYSVSREKKERFSLILESASTNQTSMYLCASSSHMDEKLFFGSGTQLSVL.

The rearrangement joins TRBV5-4 to TRBJ2-1; 9 bases fit TRBD1. Per germline, CDR1 SGHNT and CDR2 YYREEE (reference sequence). Trimming cost V 0 bases and J 1 base; bases outside gene matches: 2. The CDR3 is made up of 16 amino acids. The CDR3 sequence: CASSLGGTGSYNEQFF. CDR3 DNA: TGTGCCAGCAGCTTGGGCGGGACAGGGTCCTACAATGAGCAGTTCTTC.

J is TRBJ2-1 and V is TRBV27; 13 nucleotides line up with TRBD2. After removal of 5 bases from V and 3 bases from J, the junction contained 4 bases not matched to a gene. CDR1 and CDR2 from the germline V gene are MNHEY and SMNVEV (reference sequence). The length of the CDR3 is 16 residues. CDR3 bases: TGTGCCAGCAGTCTGGGACTAGCGGGGCGCTACAATGAGCAGTTCTTC. Its protein is CASSLGLAGRYNEQFF.

The CDR3 DNA sequence: TGTGCCAGCAGTTTATATATTAATTCACCCCTCCACTTT. Translating it yields CASSLYINSPLHF. This chain connects TRBV27 to TRBJ1-6; D is undetermined. The CDR3 spans 13 residues. Germline CDR1 is MNHEY and CDR2 is SMNVEV (reference sequence). The V gene lost 1 base and the J gene lost 6 bases, with 4 bases spanning the gap.

The chain has TRBV7-2 and TRBJ1-6; 10 bases fit TRBD1. With 5 bases clipped from V and 8 bases from J, the junction kept 3 bases outside the gene matches. CDR3 length: 14 amino acids. Germline CDR1 and CDR2: SGHTA and FQGNSA. The CDR3 sequence is CASSQGQGYSPLHF. The CDR3 coding sequence is TGTGCCAGCAGCCAGGGACAGGGGTATTCACCCCTCCACTTT. The full variable domain, its missing parts supplied by reference TRBV7-2 and TRBJ1-6, is GAGVSQSPSNKVTEKGKDVELRCDPISGHTALYWYRQSLGQGLEFLIYFQGNSAPDKSGLPSDRFSAERTGGSVSTLTIQRTQQEDSAVYLCASSQGQGYSPLHFGNGTRLTVT.

Only a few counts were recorded for this clone. The chain links TRBV2 to TRBJ1-5; D is unresolved. Trimming stripped 2 bases from V and 9 bases from J, with 17 bases between. The CDR3 runs 15 residues. Germline V gene lookup returns CDR1 SNHLY and CDR2 FYNNEI. The CDR3 is CASSERSGEGVPQHF. The CDR3, as DNA: TGTGCCAGCAGTGAACGGTCCGGGGAAGGCGTGCCCCAGCATTTT.

V is TRBV10-2 and J is TRBJ2-3; perhaps TRBD1 as D (6 bases). V was pared by 3 bases and J by 5 bases, with 9 bases between. CDR1 is WSHSY and CDR2 is SAAADI in the germline V gene. This CDR3 spans 13 amino acids. DNA for the CDR3: TGCGCCAGCAGTGAACAGGGTGGAGATACGCAGTATTTT. As protein: CASSEQGGDTQYF.

V and J are TRBV6-1 and TRBJ1-2; the D gene is possibly TRBD1 (6 bases). Germline V gene lookup returns CDR1 MNHNS and CDR2 SASEGT. V was pared by 4 bases and J by 5 bases, with 20 bases between. This CDR3 comprises 16 residues. The CDR3 DNA is TGTGCCAGCAGTGGCCGAGGGTCACAGGGCGGGTATGGCTACACCTTC. Amino acid sequence: CASSGRGSQGGYGYTF.

The V call is TRBV19, the J call TRBJ1-1; 7 bases are shared with TRBD1. The CDR3 contains 14 residues. Unmatched junction bases numbered 6, after V lost 5 bases and J lost 3 bases. CDR1 and CDR2 (germline): LNHDA, SQIVND (reference sequence). Written as DNA, the CDR3 is TGTGCCAGTAGTTTTACCAGGGGGTACACTGAAGCTTTCTTT. Protein: CASSFTRGYTEAFF.

This clone was found a few times. The rearrangement joins TRBV28 to TRBJ1-5; D is ambiguous. The CDR3 contains 13 residues. The germline CDR1 and CDR2 sequences are MDHEN and SYDVKM. V shed 3 bases and J shed 2 bases, with 5 bases lying between them. CDR3 coding DNA: TGTGCCAGCAGTTTGACTGGCAATCAGCCCCAGCATTTT. The encoded protein is CASSLTGNQPQHF.

The V call is TRBV24-1, the J call TRBJ1-2; D is perhaps TRBD1 (5 bases). Germline assignment: CDR1 KGHDR and CDR2 SFDVKD. The CDR3 loop spans 13 amino acids. Trimming stripped 4 bases from V and 4 bases from J, with 9 bases between. CDR3 sequence: CATSDIQGYGYTF. The DNA for the CDR3 is TGTGCCACCAGTGACATCCAGGGCTATGGCTACACCTTC.

The V call is TRBV10-3, the J call TRBJ1-1; D remains ambiguous. V lost 10 bases, J lost 4 bases, and 10 bases lay in between. There are 11 residues in the CDR3. The germline V gene encodes CDR1 ENHRY and CDR2 SYGVKD. CDR3 DNA: TGTGCCACCTTGGAGGGCACTGAAGCTTTCTTT. Translation: CATLEGTEAFF.

V is TRBV6-5 and J is TRBJ1-4, with TRBD1 matching over 9 bases. CDR3 size: 14 residues. Germline-derived CDR1 and CDR2 are MNHEY and SVGAGI. The J segment lost 6 bases and the V segment lost 6 bases, leaving 5 bases of the junction unmatched. CDR3 region: CASSVQGADEKLFF. The CDR3 coding sequence is TGTGCCAGCAGCGTACAGGGGGCGGATGAAAAACTGTTTTTT.